This TCR beta chain was retrieved from a study of T cells in Graves' hyperthyroidism and ophthalmopathy. The CDR3 extends over 18 amino acids. Germline assignment: CDR1 MDHEN and CDR2 SYDVKM. Trimming removed 5 bases from V and 1 base from J, with 23 bases in between. This clonotype was counted ten times or more. Investigators excluded patients with uncontrolled infection, other autoimmune disease, pregnancy or lactation. Researchers amplified the TCR beta CDR3 regions from RNA transcripts. HTBI primers drove first-round RT-PCR of the TCR CDR3. TCRdb passed the multiplex PCR reads through MiXCR, listing each CDR3 protein once. Of fewer than 900,000 distinct CDR3 sequences in the sample, roughly 17% were seen once.

The sequence was obtained from a man aged 18 to 29 with Graves' hyperthyroidism. The sample comprised blood. This chain links TRBV28 with TRBJ1-1; a weak D match, TRBD1 (6 bases). The CDR3 nucleotides are TGTGCCAGCAGTCGGCTTGGATTGGGGGCCTCCCCGAACACTGAAGCTTTCTTT. Protein: CASSRLGLGASPNTEAFF.